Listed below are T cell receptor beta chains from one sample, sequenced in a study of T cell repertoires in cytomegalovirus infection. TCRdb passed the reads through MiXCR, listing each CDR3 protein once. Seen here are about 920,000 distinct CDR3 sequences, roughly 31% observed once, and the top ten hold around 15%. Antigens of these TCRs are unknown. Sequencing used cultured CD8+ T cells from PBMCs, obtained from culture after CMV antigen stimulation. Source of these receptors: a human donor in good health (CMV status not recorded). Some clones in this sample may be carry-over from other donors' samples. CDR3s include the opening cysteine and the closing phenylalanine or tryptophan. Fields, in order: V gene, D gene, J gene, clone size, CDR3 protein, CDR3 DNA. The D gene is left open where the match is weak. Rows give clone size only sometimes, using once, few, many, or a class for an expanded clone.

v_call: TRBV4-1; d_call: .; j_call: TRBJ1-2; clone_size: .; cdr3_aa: CASSDRFGQGSGYTF; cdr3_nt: TGCGCCAGCAGCGATAGGTTTGGGCAGGGATCTGGCTACACCTTC
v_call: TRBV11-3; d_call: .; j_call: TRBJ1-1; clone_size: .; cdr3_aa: CASSPGAGMNTEAFF; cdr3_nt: TGTGCCAGCAGCCCAGGGGCGGGGATGAACACTGAAGCTTTCTTT
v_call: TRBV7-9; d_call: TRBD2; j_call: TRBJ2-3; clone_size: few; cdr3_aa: CASRRGARDTQYF; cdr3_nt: TGTGCCAGCAGGCGGGGGGCCAGAGATACGCAGTATTTT
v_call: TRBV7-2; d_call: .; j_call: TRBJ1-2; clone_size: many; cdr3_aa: CASSPEQVNYGYTF; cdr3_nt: TGTGCCAGCAGCCCGGAACAAGTTAACTATGGCTACACCTTC
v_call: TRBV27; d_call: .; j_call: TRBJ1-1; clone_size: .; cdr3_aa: CASSWTGGGATEAFF; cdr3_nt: TGTGCCAGCAGTTGGACGGGAGGTGGGGCAACTGAAGCTTTCTTT
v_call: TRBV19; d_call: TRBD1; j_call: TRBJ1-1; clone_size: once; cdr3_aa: CASSDRGFYTEAFF; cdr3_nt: TGTGCCAGCTCTGACAGGGGGTTTTACACTGAAGCTTTCTTT
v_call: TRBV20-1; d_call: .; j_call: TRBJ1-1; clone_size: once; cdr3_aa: CSASPPLIQHREAFF; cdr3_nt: TGCAGTGCCAGCCCTCCGCTAATTCAGCACCGAGAAGCTTTCTTT
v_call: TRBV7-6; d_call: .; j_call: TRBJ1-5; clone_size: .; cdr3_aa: CASSLSGDPGQPQHF; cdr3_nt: TGTGCCAGCAGCTTATCGGGGGATCCGGGTCAGCCCCAGCATTTT
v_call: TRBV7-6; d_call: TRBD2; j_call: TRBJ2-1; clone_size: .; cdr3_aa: CASSLASAGGVYNEQFF; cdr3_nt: TGTGCCAGCAGCTTAGCGTCGGCGGGGGGGGTCTACAATGAGCAGTTCTTC
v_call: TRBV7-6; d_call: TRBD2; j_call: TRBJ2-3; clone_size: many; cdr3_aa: CASSIKAGEYVDTQYF; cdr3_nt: TGTGCCAGCAGCATAAAGGCGGGGGAATACGTAGATACGCAGTATTTT
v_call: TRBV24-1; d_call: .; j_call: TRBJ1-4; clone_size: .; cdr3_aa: CATSDGTRLGKLFF; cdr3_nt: TGTGCCACCAGTGACGGGACCCGCCTGGGGAAACTGTTTTTT
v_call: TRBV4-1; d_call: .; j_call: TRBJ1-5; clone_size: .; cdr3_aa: CASSQEGGLHSNQPQHF; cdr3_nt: TGCGCCAGCAGCCAAGAAGGGGGGCTCCATAGCAATCAGCCCCAGCATTTT
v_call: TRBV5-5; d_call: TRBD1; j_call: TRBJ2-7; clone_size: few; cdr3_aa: CASSLGTGTGVYEQYF; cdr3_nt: TGTGCCAGCAGCTTGGGGACCGGGACAGGGGTCTACGAGCAGTACTTC
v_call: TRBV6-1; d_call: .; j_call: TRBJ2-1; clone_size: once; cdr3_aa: CVSPGTRGGEQFF; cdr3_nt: TGTGTCAGTCCCGGGACACGAGGTGGTGAGCAGTTCTTC
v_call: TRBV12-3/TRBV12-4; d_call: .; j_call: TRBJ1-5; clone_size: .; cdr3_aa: CASSFGLLNQPQHF; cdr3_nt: TGTGCCAGCAGTTTCGGGCTCCTCAATCAGCCCCAGCATTTT
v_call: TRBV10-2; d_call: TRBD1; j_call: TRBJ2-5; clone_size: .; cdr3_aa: CASSELAGGPEETQYF; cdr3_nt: TGCGCCAGCAGTGAGTTGGCAGGGGGCCCGGAAGAGACCCAGTACTTC
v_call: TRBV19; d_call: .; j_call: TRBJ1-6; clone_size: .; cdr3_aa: CASSIEYLKYNSPLHF; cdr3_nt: TGTGCCAGTAGTATAGAATACCTGAAATATAATTCACCCCTCCACTTT
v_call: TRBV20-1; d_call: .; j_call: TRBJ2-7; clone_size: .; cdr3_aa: CSARGSQVTYEQYF; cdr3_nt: TGCAGTGCTAGAGGTTCCCAGGTAACCTACGAGCAGTACTTC
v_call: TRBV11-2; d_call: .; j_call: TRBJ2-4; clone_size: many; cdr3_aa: CASSLTPRAGQLAKNIQYF; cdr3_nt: TGTGCCAGCAGCCTCACACCTAGGGCAGGTCAATTAGCCAAAAACATTCAGTACTTC
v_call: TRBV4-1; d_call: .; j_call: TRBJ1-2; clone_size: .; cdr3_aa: CASSQSEEGYTF; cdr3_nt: TGCGCCAGCAGCCAGTCAGAAGAGGGCTACACCTTC
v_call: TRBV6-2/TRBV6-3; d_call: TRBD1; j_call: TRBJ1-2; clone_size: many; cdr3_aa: CASRTPGQGGAYGYTF; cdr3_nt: TGTGCCAGCAGGACACCGGGACAGGGGGGCGCCTATGGCTACACCTTC
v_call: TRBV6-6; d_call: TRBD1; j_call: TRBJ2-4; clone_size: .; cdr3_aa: CASPGTEENIQYF; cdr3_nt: TGTGCCAGCCCCGGGACAGAAGAAAACATTCAGTACTTC
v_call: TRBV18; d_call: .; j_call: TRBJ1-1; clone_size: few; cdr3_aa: CASSPTAEQTEAFF; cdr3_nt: TGTGCCAGCTCACCAACAGCTGAACAGACTGAAGCTTTCTTT
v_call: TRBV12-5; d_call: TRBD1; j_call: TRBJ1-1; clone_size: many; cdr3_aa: CASGFGQGASEAFF; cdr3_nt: TGTGCTAGTGGTTTCGGACAGGGGGCATCTGAAGCTTTCTTT
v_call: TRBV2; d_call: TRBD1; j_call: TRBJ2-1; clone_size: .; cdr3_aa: CASSGVDRGRMDEQFF; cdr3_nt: TGTGCCAGCAGCGGAGTTGACAGGGGGCGAATGGATGAGCAGTTCTTC
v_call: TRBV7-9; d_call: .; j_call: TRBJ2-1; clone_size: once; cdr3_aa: CASSPPPWDYNEQFF; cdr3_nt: TGTGCCAGCAGCCCGCCCCCCTGGGACTACAATGAGCAGTTCTTC
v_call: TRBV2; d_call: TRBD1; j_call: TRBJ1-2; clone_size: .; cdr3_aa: CASPGTGGRGDYGYTF; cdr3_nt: TGTGCCAGCCCCGGGACAGGGGGCAGAGGGGATTATGGCTACACCTTC